A single sample is the source of the 18 T cell receptor beta chains below, sequenced in a study of blood T cell repertoires in COVID-19. The protocol was immunoSEQ multiplex PCR, while the TCRdb copy is restricted to in-frame clones and leaves out a portion. Of 200,000 or so clones in the sample, about 91% were seen once. The specimen was PBMCs or T cells enriched from blood (not recorded which). The receptors here all came from a woman aged 35 to 49 with acute COVID-19.

The rearrangement links TRBV15 to TRBJ2-7; 10 bases line up with TRBD2. V was clipped by 0 bases and J by 2 bases; unmatched bases: 4. Germline V CDR1 and CDR2: LNHNV, YYDKDF (reference sequence). The CDR3 has 16 amino acids. The CDR3 DNA is TGTGCCACCAGCAGAGATTTAGGACTAGCGGCCTACGAGCAGTACTTC. It is translated as CATSRDLGLAAYEQYF.

The V gene is TRBV12-5, the J gene TRBJ2-6; 10 positions match TRBD1. CDR1 and CDR2 from the germline V gene are LGHNT and FRNRAP. V shed 6 bases, J shed 0 bases, and the junction held 17 bases outside the gene matches. The CDR3 covers 21 residues. The CDR3 nucleotides read TGTGCTAGTGGGTTCGGAGGAAAAGGGACAGGGGATAGCTCTGGGGCCAACGTCCTGACTTTC. Protein product: CASGFGGKGTGDSSGANVLTF.

The genes are TRBV15 and TRBJ2-2; TRBD1 agrees at 7 bases. Germline trimming cut 3 bases from V and 5 bases from J; bases unmatched to any gene: 6. CDR1 is LNHNV and CDR2 is YYDKDF in the germline V gene (reference sequence). The CDR3 totals 15 residues. CDR3 region: CATSSDRVGTGELFF. Here the CDR3 DNA reads TGTGCCACCAGCAGCGACAGGGTAGGGACCGGGGAGCTGTTTTTT.

The genes are TRBV5-4 and TRBJ2-2; 7 bases line up with TRBD2. The germline V gene has CDR1 SGHNT and CDR2 YYREEE (reference sequence). V was clipped by 4 bases and J by 5 bases; unmatched bases: 11. The CDR3 consists of 16 residues. The CDR3 nucleotides read TGTGCCAGCAGCCCCGGCGGGCTAGCGGCTACCGGGGAGCTGTTTTTT. Protein product: CASSPGGLAATGELFF.

This rearrangement joins TRBV28 to TRBJ2-1; TRBD1 matches at 12 bases. The V gene's germline CDR1 is MDHEN and CDR2 SYDVKM. The V and J ends lost 5 bases and 14 bases, in that order; junction bases with no gene match: 7. This CDR3 region has 13 residues. CDR3 DNA sequence: TGTGCCAGCAGTCCGGGACAGGGGGCGATGAAGTTCTTC. Translation gives CASSPGQGAMKFF.

This clone was counted a single time. The chain recombines TRBV15 with TRBJ1-4, with no clear D. V lost 1 base and J lost 12, with 18 bases in between. CDR1 and CDR2 from the germline V gene are LNHNV and YYDKDF (reference sequence). CDR3 length: 15 amino acids. CDR3 nucleotide sequence: TGTGCCACCAGCAGAGCCCAACCGGGAGCAGAGGAACTGTTTTTT. Translating it yields CATSRAQPGAEELFF.

The chain employs TRBV28 and TRBJ2-7; the D gene is possibly TRBD2 (5 bases). Germline assignment: CDR1 MDHEN and CDR2 SYDVKM. CDR3 size: 13 residues. Trimming shortened V by 3 bases and J by 9 bases, and 15 bases separated the two germline ends. The CDR3 sequence: CASSFQTVAGQYF. DNA of the CDR3: TGTGCCAGCAGTTTTCAGACGGTGGCGGGGCAGTACTTC.

The gene calls are TRBV18 and TRBJ2-2, with D perhaps TRBD2 (7 bases). V was trimmed by 3 bases and J by 0 bases, leaving 14 bases between them. The germline CDR1 and CDR2 sequences are KGHSH and LQKENI. This CDR3 is built from 17 residues. CDR3 in amino acids: CASSPPQGRANTGELFF. DNA of the CDR3: TGTGCCAGCTCACCCCCGCAGGGGAGGGCGAACACCGGGGAGCTGTTTTTT. Full variable domain (outside the CDR3, taken from reference TRBV18 and TRBJ2-2): NAGVMQNPRHLVRRRGQEARLRCSPMKGHSHVYWYRQLPEEGLKFMVYLQKENIIDESGMPKERFSAEFPKEGPSILRIQQVVRGDSAAYFCASSPPQGRANTGELFFGEGSRLTVL.

The chain recombines TRBV24-1 with TRBJ1-1; possible D gene TRBD1, 6 bases. In germline, CDR1 is KGHDR, CDR2 SFDVKD. The CDR3 loop spans 21 amino acids. Trimming took 1 base from V and 3 from J, leaving 29 bases between them. The CDR3, as DNA: TGTGCCACCAGTGATTTATCAGGGATACTGGATGGGGAAAAGGGGGACACTGAAGCTTTCTTT. This translates into CATSDLSGILDGEKGDTEAFF.

The chain recombines TRBV6-5 with TRBJ1-6; D is uncertain. Per the germline V gene, CDR1 is MNHEY and CDR2 is SVGAGI. The CDR3 covers 13 residues. V lost 7 bases to trimming and J lost 7 bases, with 11 bases between them. The CDR3 here is CASTADWNSPLHF. In DNA form, the CDR3 reads TGTGCCAGCACGGCGGACTGGAATTCACCCCTCCACTTT.

This chain uses TRBV6-5 with TRBJ2-2, with 11 bases fitting TRBD1. Trimming took 7 bases from V and 4 from J; bases not matched to a gene: 5. Germline V gene data show CDR1 as MNHEY and CDR2 as SVGAGI. The CDR3 is 15 residues long. The CDR3 reads CASTRTGGVTGELFF. Written as DNA, the CDR3 is TGTGCCAGCACCCGGACAGGGGGCGTCACCGGGGAGCTGTTTTTT.

The V call is TRBV23-1, the J call TRBJ1-4, with a weak D call TRBD1 (6 bases). TRBV23-1 is reported as an ORF; its role is uncertain. V lost 6 bases, J lost 8 bases, and 16 bases lay in between. CDR3 length equals 14 residues. The CDR3 region has the DNA TGCGCCAGCAGCTTGAGGGGGACAAGAGAAAAACTGTTTTTT. It specifies CASSLRGTREKLFF.

The V call is TRBV7-2, the J call TRBJ2-1, with TRBD2 as a possible D gene (6 bases). The CDR3 runs to 17 residues. Between the trimmed V and J ends, which lost 6 bases and 7 bases, there was a span of 25 bases. The germline CDR1 and CDR2 sequences are SGHTA and FQGNSA. The CDR3 loop is CASSPPRGTRGKNEQFF. The CDR3 coding sequence is TGTGCCAGCAGTCCCCCGAGAGGGACCCGGGGGAAAAATGAGCAGTTCTTC.

This chain joins TRBV5-1 and TRBJ2-1; 7 bases agree with TRBD1. V lost 0 bases to trimming and J lost 5 bases; unmatched junction nucleotides: 5. This CDR3 region has 15 residues. Germline V CDR1 and CDR2: SGHRS, YFSETQ. CDR3 DNA: TGCGCCAGCAGCTTGGTATTCGGGACAGACAATGAGCAGTTCTTC. This codes for CASSLVFGTDNEQFF.

This clone was seen a few times. This sequence joins TRBV28 and TRBJ2-1, with D possibly being TRBD2 (5 bases). V was clipped by 5 bases and J by 7 bases, with 15 bases between them. CDR3 length equals 14 residues. Germline-derived CDR1 and CDR2 are MDHEN and SYDVKM. CDR3 sequence: CASSKGSGLNEQFF. CDR3 bases: TGTGCCAGCAGTAAGGGTTCGGGGTTGAATGAGCAGTTCTTC. Filled out from reference TRBV28 and TRBJ2-1, the complete variable domain reads DVKVTQSSRYLVKRTGEKVFLECVQDMDHENMFWYRQDPGLGLRLIYFSYDVKMKEKGDIPEGYSVSREKKERFSLILESASTNQTSMYLCASSKGSGLNEQFFGPGTRLTVL.

V gene TRBV2 combines with J gene TRBJ2-5; possible D gene TRBD1, 6 bases. The CDR3 is 14 amino acids. Germline V gene lookup returns CDR1 SNHLY and CDR2 FYNNEI. Deletions cut 3 bases from V and 5 bases from J, with 13 bases between. CDR3 sequence (DNA): TGTGCCAGCAGTGAGGACAGCCTGCAGGAGACCCAGTACTTC. Residues: CASSEDSLQETQYF.

The gene calls are TRBV27 and TRBJ1-2; D call uncertain. The length of the CDR3 is 13 residues. From germline, CDR1 is MNHEY and CDR2 SMNVEV (reference sequence). V lost 6 bases and J 7 bases, leaving 15 bases between the germline ends. The CDR3 DNA is TGTGCCAGCAGAGGAGGGCGAGGTGCTGGCTACACCTTC. It codes for CASRGGRGAGYTF.

The chain combines TRBV5-1 with TRBJ2-3, with TRBD2 matching over 10 bases. Germline trimming cut 3 bases from V and 0 bases from J; bases unmatched to any gene: 7. Germline loops: CDR1 SGHRS, CDR2 YFSETQ. The CDR3 runs 17 residues. The CDR3 loop reads CASSSLTSGFSTDTQYF. The CDR3 bases are TGCGCCAGCAGCTCCTTGACTAGCGGGTTTAGCACAGATACGCAGTATTTT.